A selection of T cell receptor beta chains follows, all from one sample in a study of T cells in Graves' hyperthyroidism and ophthalmopathy. TCRdb reanalysed the multiplex PCR reads using MiXCR and keeps one entry per CDR3 protein. The table records about 640,000 distinct CDR3 sequences, less than 25% of them present only once. Sequenced: blood. The receptors were gathered from a man younger than 40 with Graves' ophthalmopathy. CDR3s include the opening cysteine and the closing phenylalanine or tryptophan. A D gene is named only where the DNA matches it firmly. Not all rows give a size; the values are once, few, many and, for expanded clones, a class.

abundance: NA
d_gene: NA
j_gene: TRBJ2-5
v_gene: TRBV27
CDR3nt: TGTGCCAGCATTAACGGGGAGACCCAGTACTTC
CDR3aa: CASINGETQYF

abundance: NA
d_gene: NA
j_gene: TRBJ2-1
v_gene: TRBV6-2/TRBV6-3
CDR3nt: TGTGCCAGCAGTTACCCCCGGAGTGGGAACAATGAGCAGTTCTTC
CDR3aa: CASSYPRSGNNEQFF

abundance: NA
d_gene: NA
j_gene: TRBJ1-2
v_gene: TRBV25-1
CDR3nt: TGTGCCAGCCATAAACGGGGCTATGGCTACACCTTC
CDR3aa: CASHKRGYGYTF

abundance: NA
d_gene: NA
j_gene: TRBJ1-2
v_gene: TRBV2
CDR3nt: TGTGCCAGCGGTGCCACGGCCCCACGGGGTCCTAACTATGGCTACACCTTC
CDR3aa: CASGATAPRGPNYGYTF

abundance: NA
d_gene: NA
j_gene: TRBJ1-5
v_gene: TRBV6-1
CDR3nt: TGTGCCAGCAGGCGCTCCCTCCATCAGCCCCAGCATTTT
CDR3aa: CASRRSLHQPQHF

abundance: many
d_gene: TRBD2
j_gene: TRBJ2-7
v_gene: TRBV12-3/TRBV12-4
CDR3nt: TGTGCCAGCAGTCTCCCGGGACTAGAAGGAGAGCAGTACTTC
CDR3aa: CASSLPGLEGEQYF

abundance: many
d_gene: NA
j_gene: TRBJ2-3
v_gene: TRBV20-1
CDR3nt: TGCAGTGCTAGTCGAGCGGAGCACACAGATGCGCAGTATTTT
CDR3aa: CSASRAEHTDAQYF

abundance: NA
d_gene: NA
j_gene: TRBJ2-2
v_gene: TRBV12-5
CDR3nt: TGTGCTAGCGGCGGAGGTATGGGAACCGGGGAGCTGTTTTTT
CDR3aa: CASGGGMGTGELFF

abundance: few
d_gene: TRBD1
j_gene: TRBJ1-6
v_gene: TRBV11-2
CDR3nt: TGTGCCAGCAGCAGCCGGGACAGGGTGATAAATTCACCCCTCCACTTT
CDR3aa: CASSSRDRVINSPLHF

abundance: NA
d_gene: NA
j_gene: TRBJ2-7
v_gene: TRBV29-1
CDR3nt: TGCAGCGTTGGGGAGACCTACGAGCAGTACTTC
CDR3aa: CSVGETYEQYF

abundance: few
d_gene: TRBD2
j_gene: TRBJ2-7
v_gene: TRBV20-1
CDR3nt: TGCAGTGCTAGAGCGGGAGGGACCTACGAGCAGTACTTC
CDR3aa: CSARAGGTYEQYF

abundance: few
d_gene: NA
j_gene: TRBJ2-5
v_gene: TRBV27
CDR3nt: TGTGCCAGCAGTTTTGGGATCTCACCCCAAGAGACCCAGTACTTC
CDR3aa: CASSFGISPQETQYF

abundance: NA
d_gene: NA
j_gene: TRBJ1-5
v_gene: TRBV7-9
CDR3nt: TGTGCCAGCAGCTTTGGGACGAGATCGAATCAGCCCCAGCATTTT
CDR3aa: CASSFGTRSNQPQHF

abundance: NA
d_gene: TRBD2
j_gene: TRBJ2-2
v_gene: TRBV6-1
CDR3nt: TGTGCCAGCAGAACGGGACTAGCGGCGAACACCGGGGAGCTGTTTTTT
CDR3aa: CASRTGLAANTGELFF

abundance: NA
d_gene: NA
j_gene: TRBJ1-6
v_gene: TRBV5-5
CDR3nt: TGTGCCAGCAGCACAGGGAGCTCCTATAATTCACCCCTCCACTTT
CDR3aa: CASSTGSSYNSPLHF

abundance: many
d_gene: NA
j_gene: TRBJ1-2
v_gene: TRBV28
CDR3nt: TGTGCCAGCCACAGGGAGAACTATGGCTACACCTTC
CDR3aa: CASHRENYGYTF

abundance: many
d_gene: TRBD2
j_gene: TRBJ2-7
v_gene: TRBV3-1
CDR3nt: TGTGCCAGCAGCCAAGGAACTAGCGGGACCTTCTCCTACGAGCAGTACTTC
CDR3aa: CASSQGTSGTFSYEQYF

abundance: few
d_gene: NA
j_gene: TRBJ2-1
v_gene: TRBV7-8
CDR3nt: TGTGCCAGCAGCTTAGTTATGAGACTAGAGTCCCTTTACAATGAGCAGTTCTTC
CDR3aa: CASSLVMRLESLYNEQFF

abundance: NA
d_gene: TRBD2
j_gene: TRBJ2-3
v_gene: TRBV20-1
CDR3nt: TGCAGTGCTAAACTAGCGGCTAGCACAGATACGCAGTATTTT
CDR3aa: CSAKLAASTDTQYF

abundance: NA
d_gene: TRBD2
j_gene: TRBJ2-3
v_gene: TRBV6-1
CDR3nt: TGTGCCAGCATGCCCGAATCGGGACTAGCGGTTTCAGATACGCAGTATTTT
CDR3aa: CASMPESGLAVSDTQYF

abundance: many
d_gene: TRBD1
j_gene: TRBJ2-5
v_gene: TRBV2
CDR3nt: TGTGCCAGCCGTCCAATAACCGGGACAGGGACGGAGACCCAGTACTTC
CDR3aa: CASRPITGTGTETQYF

abundance: many
d_gene: TRBD1
j_gene: TRBJ2-3
v_gene: TRBV28
CDR3nt: TGTGCCAGCGACCGCACAGGGGGCACAGATACGCAGTATTTT
CDR3aa: CASDRTGGTDTQYF

abundance: many
d_gene: NA
j_gene: TRBJ2-5
v_gene: TRBV30
CDR3nt: TGTGCCTGGAGTGAAGTCTTGGAGACCCAGTACTTC
CDR3aa: CAWSEVLETQYF

abundance: few
d_gene: TRBD2
j_gene: TRBJ2-7
v_gene: TRBV20-1
CDR3nt: TGCAGTGCTGCTACTAGCGGACCCTACGAGCAGTACTTC
CDR3aa: CSAATSGPYEQYF

abundance: many
d_gene: TRBD2
j_gene: TRBJ2-3
v_gene: TRBV12-3/TRBV12-4
CDR3nt: TGTGCCAGCAGTTCGGGACTAGCGGAATATACGCAGTATTTT
CDR3aa: CASSSGLAEYTQYF

abundance: many
d_gene: TRBD2
j_gene: TRBJ2-1
v_gene: TRBV20-1
CDR3nt: TGCAGTGCTGTTCCCAGGGAGGCGGGGGTATACAATGAGCAGTTCTTC
CDR3aa: CSAVPREAGVYNEQFF

abundance: few
d_gene: TRBD1
j_gene: TRBJ2-3
v_gene: TRBV6-1
CDR3nt: TGTGCCAGCAGACCCAATACAGGGGGCTTTAGCACAGATACGCAGTATTTT
CDR3aa: CASRPNTGGFSTDTQYF

abundance: few
d_gene: NA
j_gene: TRBJ2-1
v_gene: TRBV19
CDR3nt: TGTGCCAGCCGGGACGCCTCCTACAATGAGCAGTTCTTC
CDR3aa: CASRDASYNEQFF

abundance: NA
d_gene: TRBD2
j_gene: TRBJ2-1
v_gene: TRBV24-1
CDR3nt: TGTGCCACCAGACCTAGCGGCCCCGACAATGAGCAGTTCTTC
CDR3aa: CATRPSGPDNEQFF

abundance: NA
d_gene: TRBD2
j_gene: TRBJ2-3
v_gene: TRBV20-1
CDR3nt: TGCAGTGCTAGAGGGGGGACGGGAGGGCCTACAGATACGCAGTATTTT
CDR3aa: CSARGGTGGPTDTQYF

abundance: few
d_gene: NA
j_gene: TRBJ1-5
v_gene: TRBV2
CDR3nt: TGTGCCAGCAGTGAAGAGTTTACAGGGAGTCAGCCCCAGCATTTT
CDR3aa: CASSEEFTGSQPQHF

abundance: NA
d_gene: TRBD1
j_gene: TRBJ2-7
v_gene: TRBV5-1
CDR3nt: TGCGCCAGCAGCAGAGGACAGGGTGACGAGCAGTACTTC
CDR3aa: CASSRGQGDEQYF

abundance: many
d_gene: NA
j_gene: TRBJ2-5
v_gene: TRBV5-5
CDR3nt: TGTGCCAGCAGTCGCGACCTAGGGGCTGCGGCCGGAGAGACCCAGTACTTC
CDR3aa: CASSRDLGAAAGETQYF

abundance: many
d_gene: NA
j_gene: TRBJ1-4
v_gene: TRBV20-1
CDR3nt: TGCAGTGCTAGAGATGGAAGGGATGAAAAACTGTTTTTT
CDR3aa: CSARDGRDEKLFF

abundance: NA
d_gene: TRBD2
j_gene: TRBJ2-7
v_gene: TRBV5-6
CDR3nt: TGTGCCAGCAGCGGAGGGACTAGCGGGAGTGCTTTCGCCGAGCAGTACTTC
CDR3aa: CASSGGTSGSAFAEQYF

abundance: NA
d_gene: NA
j_gene: TRBJ2-5
v_gene: TRBV10-3
CDR3nt: TGTGCCATCAGGGGGCAGGGGGAGGCTCAAGAGACCCAGTACTTC
CDR3aa: CAIRGQGEAQETQYF

abundance: many
d_gene: NA
j_gene: TRBJ2-7
v_gene: TRBV28
CDR3nt: TGTGCCAGCAGTTTACGAGGGAGTGTCTCCTACGAGCAGTACTTC
CDR3aa: CASSLRGSVSYEQYF

abundance: many
d_gene: NA
j_gene: TRBJ1-1
v_gene: TRBV6-1
CDR3nt: TGTGCCAGCAGTCGTTCCGGGGACTTGAACACTGAAGCTTTCTTT
CDR3aa: CASSRSGDLNTEAFF

abundance: few
d_gene: NA
j_gene: TRBJ2-2
v_gene: TRBV14
CDR3nt: TGTGCCAGCAGCCTCCGGGCCGTCAACGGGGAGCTGTTTTTT
CDR3aa: CASSLRAVNGELFF

abundance: NA
d_gene: NA
j_gene: TRBJ2-1
v_gene: TRBV28
CDR3nt: TGTGCCAGCAGTTTGCTCCCCAATGAGCAGTTCTTC
CDR3aa: CASSLLPNEQFF

abundance: NA
d_gene: NA
j_gene: TRBJ2-1
v_gene: TRBV7-6
CDR3nt: TGTGCCAGCAGCTTATTGCCCGATGGGTCCCACAATGAGCAGTTCTTC
CDR3aa: CASSLLPDGSHNEQFF

abundance: NA
d_gene: NA
j_gene: TRBJ2-2
v_gene: TRBV5-4
CDR3nt: TGTGCCAGCAGCTTGGAGCCCGCCGGGGAGCTGTTTTTT
CDR3aa: CASSLEPAGELFF

abundance: few
d_gene: TRBD1
j_gene: TRBJ1-2
v_gene: TRBV16
CDR3nt: TGTGCCAGCAGCCAAGCAACAGGGGCCTATGGCTACACCTTC
CDR3aa: CASSQATGAYGYTF

abundance: NA
d_gene: NA
j_gene: TRBJ2-3
v_gene: TRBV14
CDR3nt: TGTGCCAGCAGCCAAGCGGTCGCGAGCACAGATACGCAGTATTTT
CDR3aa: CASSQAVASTDTQYF

abundance: NA
d_gene: TRBD1
j_gene: TRBJ2-2
v_gene: TRBV4-1
CDR3nt: TGCGCCAGCAGCCCCCGACAGGGGACCGGGGAGCTGTTTTTT
CDR3aa: CASSPRQGTGELFF

abundance: many
d_gene: NA
j_gene: TRBJ2-7
v_gene: TRBV3-1
CDR3nt: TGTGCCAGCAGCCAAGGGACAGCCTACGAGCAGTACTTC
CDR3aa: CASSQGTAYEQYF

abundance: many
d_gene: TRBD2
j_gene: TRBJ2-7
v_gene: TRBV28
CDR3nt: TGTGCCAGCAGCGATCAAGAGGGACTAGCGGGAGAGATATTCTACGAGCAGTACTTC
CDR3aa: CASSDQEGLAGEIFYEQYF

abundance: few
d_gene: TRBD2
j_gene: TRBJ2-3
v_gene: TRBV7-3
CDR3nt: TGTGCCAGCAGCTTAGGAGCGGGAGGGCTGTCAGATACGCAGTATTTT
CDR3aa: CASSLGAGGLSDTQYF

abundance: many
d_gene: TRBD1
j_gene: TRBJ1-5
v_gene: TRBV20-1
CDR3nt: TGCAGTGCTAGTCCCGGGACAGGGAGCAATCAGCCCCAGCATTTT
CDR3aa: CSASPGTGSNQPQHF

abundance: NA
d_gene: TRBD1
j_gene: TRBJ1-5
v_gene: TRBV6-9
CDR3nt: TGTGCCAGCAGTTCCCAGGGGACAGTAAATCAGCCCCAGCATTTT
CDR3aa: CASSSQGTVNQPQHF

abundance: NA
d_gene: NA
j_gene: TRBJ2-5
v_gene: TRBV5-6
CDR3nt: TGTGCCAGCAGCCCCCGGGGGCGGATTAACCAAGAGACCCAGTACTTC
CDR3aa: CASSPRGRINQETQYF

abundance: once
d_gene: TRBD2
j_gene: TRBJ2-1
v_gene: TRBV19
CDR3nt: TGTGCCAGTACCACGGGACTAGCGGCCTACAATGAGCAGTTCTTC
CDR3aa: CASTTGLAAYNEQFF

abundance: NA
d_gene: TRBD2
j_gene: TRBJ2-7
v_gene: TRBV2
CDR3nt: TGTGCCAGCAGCCGGGGGGGGGTGGCCTACGAGCAGTACTTC
CDR3aa: CASSRGGVAYEQYF

abundance: many
d_gene: NA
j_gene: TRBJ1-5
v_gene: TRBV6-1
CDR3nt: TGTGCCAGCAGTGAAGGCGGGGGGTTCAATCAGCCCCAGCATTTT
CDR3aa: CASSEGGGFNQPQHF

abundance: few
d_gene: NA
j_gene: TRBJ2-5
v_gene: TRBV9
CDR3nt: TGTGCCAGCAGCGTAGGAGGGGGGGACGGAGAGACCCAGTACTTC
CDR3aa: CASSVGGGDGETQYF

abundance: NA
d_gene: TRBD1
j_gene: TRBJ2-5
v_gene: TRBV20-1
CDR3nt: TGCAGTGCTAGGGTGACAGGGTTTTATGTGACCCAGTACTTC
CDR3aa: CSARVTGFYVTQYF

abundance: few
d_gene: NA
j_gene: TRBJ2-2
v_gene: TRBV30
CDR3nt: TGTGCCTGGAGTTCTGGGTCCGGGGAGCTGTTTTTT
CDR3aa: CAWSSGSGELFF

abundance: NA
d_gene: TRBD1
j_gene: TRBJ1-4
v_gene: TRBV2
CDR3nt: TGTGCCAGCAGGGCCGGGACAGGTGAAAAACTGTTTTTT
CDR3aa: CASRAGTGEKLFF

abundance: NA
d_gene: NA
j_gene: TRBJ2-5
v_gene: TRBV3-1
CDR3nt: TGTGCCAGCAGTGAATTGGGCGAATTCGGGGAGACCCAGTACTTC
CDR3aa: CASSELGEFGETQYF